The present T cell receptor beta chain was sequenced within a study of blood T cell repertoires in COVID-19. With 5 bases clipped from V and 5 bases from J, the junction kept 21 bases outside the gene matches. Germline loops: CDR1 LNHDA, CDR2 SQIVND (reference sequence). The CDR3 sequence is 21 residues long. Data came from immunoSEQ multiplex PCR; TCRdb stores just in-frame clones and leaves some out. The table lists 75,000 or so clones, roughly 80% of them singletons, with around a third in the top ten. Sequenced sample: peripheral blood. The chain combines TRBV19 with TRBJ2-5; 15 bases align to TRBD2. The sequence came from an older woman with acute or convalescent COVID-19. CDR3 nucleotides: TGTGCCAGTAGTGCCCTACCTCCGGGACTAGCGGGAGGAATTCTCAGGGAGACCCAGTACTTC. Its translation: CASSALPPGLAGGILRETQYF.